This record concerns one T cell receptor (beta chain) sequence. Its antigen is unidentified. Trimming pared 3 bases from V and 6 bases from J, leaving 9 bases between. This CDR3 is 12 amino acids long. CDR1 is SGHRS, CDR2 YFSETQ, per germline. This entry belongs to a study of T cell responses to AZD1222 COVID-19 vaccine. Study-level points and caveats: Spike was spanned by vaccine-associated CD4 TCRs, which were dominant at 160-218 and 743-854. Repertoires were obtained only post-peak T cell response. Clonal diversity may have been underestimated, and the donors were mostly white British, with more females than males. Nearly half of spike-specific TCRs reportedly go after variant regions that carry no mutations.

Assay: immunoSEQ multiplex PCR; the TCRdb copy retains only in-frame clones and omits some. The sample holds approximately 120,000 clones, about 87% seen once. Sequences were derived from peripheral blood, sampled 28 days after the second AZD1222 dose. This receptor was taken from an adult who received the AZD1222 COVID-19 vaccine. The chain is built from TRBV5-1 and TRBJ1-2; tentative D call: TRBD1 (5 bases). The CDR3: CASSSGTDGYTF. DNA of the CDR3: TGCGCCAGCAGCTCCGGGACGGATGGCTACACCTTC.